The 11 T cell receptor beta chains presented below share a single source sample, sequenced in a study of tissue T cells after allogeneic stem cell transplantation. Clones were sequenced by immunoSEQ multiplex PCR, and TCRdb holds only the in-frame ones, with some missing. The data show about 48,000 clones, with roughly 73% seen just once and approximately 0.55% held by the top ten. The sample taken for sequencing was sorted cells pooled from one or two spleens. The receptors shown here come from a pool of C57BL/6 mice in good health.

This clone was recorded once. The gene names here belong to mouse. The missing CDR3 end, 1 residue past where the read stops, is filled in from the germline J gene. The chain employs TRBV13-2 and TRBJ1-4, with D possibly TRBD1 on 6 matching bases. The CDR3 spans 15 residues. Germline V CDR1 and CDR2: NNHNN, SYGAGS (reference sequence). V lost 0 bases and J 3 bases, leaving 9 bases between the germline ends. CDR3 sequence reads: CASGDDREANERLFF. Partial CDR3 DNA: TGTGCCAGCGGTGATGACAGGGAGGCCAACGAAAGATTATTT.

In regard to this clone: Mouse gene names and germline throughout. Coverage ceases 1 residue before the CDR3 finishes, and the germline J gene fills in the end. The chain links TRBV15 to TRBJ2-7; 12 nucleotides line up with TRBD2. The V gene's germline CDR1 is SGHND and CDR2 FRSKSL. J lost 5 bases, V lost 5 bases, and 4 bases had no gene match. The CDR3 consists of 14 residues. The DNA read from the CDR3 is TGTGCCAGCAGTCCGGGACTGGGGGGAGATGAACAGTAC. Residues: CASSPGLGGDEQY. The whole CDR3 reads CASSPGLGGDEQYF.

In the case of this clone: Gene names and germline refer to mouse. The read terminates 1 residue ahead of where the CDR3 ends, so the germline J gene completes it. V usage is TRBV24 and J usage is TRBJ1-1; D possibly corresponds to TRBD1 (6 bases). CDR3 size: 15 residues. V lost 4 bases and J 1 base, leaving 13 bases between the germline ends. Germline V lookup: CDR1 KGHTA, CDR2 FRNEEI. The DNA read from the CDR3 is TGTGCCAGCAGTCCTCTCCGGGACAAAAACACAGAAGTCTTC. It translates to CASSPLRDKNTEVF. The whole CDR3 sequence is CASSPLRDKNTEVFF.

To note about this clone: Genes and germline come from the mouse. CDR3 protein: CASGDRDWGGAGQDTQYF. Incomplete CDR3 DNA: TGTGCCAGCGGTGACCGGGACTGGGGGGGCGCGGGCCAAGACACCCAGTAC. The genes are TRBV13-2 and TRBJ2-5; 14 bases map to TRBD2. From the germline J gene comes the end of the CDR3, since the read stops 1 residue before it. V lost 2 bases to trimming and J lost 2 bases; unmatched junction nucleotides: 7. This CDR3 spans 18 amino acids. Germline-derived CDR1 and CDR2 are NNHNN and SYGAGS (reference sequence).

As to this clone: Gene names denote mouse genes. The sequence runs out 1 residue before the end of the CDR3; the remainder is reconstructed from the germline J gene. The V call is TRBV4, the J call TRBJ1-3; D gene ambiguous. CDR1 is LGHDT, CDR2 YNNKQL, per germline (reference sequence). This CDR3 contains 13 residues. V gave up 3 bases and J gave up 0 bases, with 3 bases separating them. The part of the CDR3 DNA that was read is TGTGCCAGCAGCTACAATTCTGGAAATACGCTCTAT. Protein: CASSYNSGNTLY. The whole CDR3 is CASSYNSGNTLYF. Together with reference TRBV4 and TRBJ1-3, the CDR3 gives the full variable domain: ETAVFQTPNYHVTQVGNEVSFNCKQTLGHDTMYWYKQDSKKLLKIMFSYNNKQLIVNETVPRRFSPQSSDKAHLNLRIKSVEPEDSAVYLCASSYNSGNTLYFGEGSRLIVV.

Remarks on this clone: Gene names and germline match the mouse. The missing CDR3 end, 1 residue past where the read stops, is filled in from the germline J gene. The chain joins TRBV2 to TRBJ1-6; 9 bases are shared with TRBD1. TRBJ1-6 is sorted into the ORF group, with uncertain function. Germline loops: CDR1 LGHNA, CDR2 YSYQKL. This CDR3 is 16 amino acids long. V gave up 0 bases and J gave up 7 bases; unmatched junction bases: 4. The CDR3 reads CASSQEGTGKNSPLYF. The DNA read from the CDR3 is TGTGCCAGCAGCCAAGAGGGGACAGGGAAAAATTCGCCCCTCTAC.

Concerning this clone: Mouse gene names and germline throughout. The read ends 1 residue early relative to the CDR3; the germline J gene fills the gap. The V gene is TRBV13-1, the J gene TRBJ1-1; D remains unclear. This CDR3 has 14 residues. Germline V gene data show CDR1 as NSHNY and CDR2 as SYGAGN. V was trimmed by 0 bases and J by 1 base, leaving 7 bases between them. The DNA read from the CDR3 is TGTGCCAGCAGTGATGCGGAACAAAACACAGAAGTCTTC. Translation: CASSDAEQNTEVF. The full CDR3 sequence reads CASSDAEQNTEVFF.

The table lists this clone with a few counts. Gene labels here are mouse ones. The CDR3 bases that were read are TGTGCCAGCAGCCCCGGGGGGGCGCGTGAACAGTAC. This gives the protein CASSPGGAREQY. The entire CDR3 protein reads CASSPGGAREQYF. The chain links TRBV19 to TRBJ2-7; 8 nucleotides line up with TRBD2. The CDR3 is cut off 1 residue early in the read; its end comes from the germline J gene. The CDR3 covers 13 residues. V lost 5 bases, J lost 6 bases, and 7 bases stayed unmatched. CDR1 is FNHDT and CDR2 is SITEND in the germline V gene (reference sequence).

As regards this clone: Gene names are mouse gene names. Read sequence stops 1 residue before the CDR3 end, and the germline J gene provides the missing end. The chain combines TRBV17 with TRBJ2-1; 9 nucleotides agree with TRBD1. CDR1 and CDR2 from the germline V gene are MNHDT and YYDKIL. The CDR3 consists of 14 residues. After removal of 5 bases from V and 3 bases from J, the junction contained 2 bases not matched to a gene. The CDR3 loop reads CASSRDRVYAEQFF. The CDR3 bases that were read are TGTGCTAGCAGTCGGGACAGGGTCTATGCTGAGCAGTTC.

In the case of this clone: Mouse germline and gene names are used. The sequenced CDR3 bases are TGTGCCAGCGGTGAGCGGGCAAATTCTGGAAATACGCTCTAT. Translating gives CASGERANSGNTLY. The complete CDR3 protein is CASGERANSGNTLYF. The chain uses TRBV13-2 and TRBJ1-3; no clear D. The read comes to an end 1 residue before the CDR3 does, leaving the germline J gene to fill in the end. CDR1 and CDR2 from the germline V gene are NNHNN and SYGAGS (reference sequence). V lost 2 bases and J lost 0, with 9 bases in between. The CDR3 is made up of 15 amino acids.

To note about this clone: Gene names follow the mouse nomenclature. The read gets to within 1 residue of the CDR3 end, and the germline J gene fills in the rest. The J gene is TRBJ1-5, the V gene TRBV13-2, with D maybe TRBD1 (5 bases). Per the germline V gene, CDR1 is NNHNN and CDR2 is SYGAGS (reference sequence). This CDR3 has 14 amino acids. With 1 base removed from V and 4 bases from J, the gap between germline ends came to 9 bases. The CDR3 DNA, read in part, is TGTGCCAGCGGTGATCTGGGGGTTAACCAGGCTCCGCTT. It yields the protein CASGDLGVNQAPL. The whole CDR3 protein is CASGDLGVNQAPLF.